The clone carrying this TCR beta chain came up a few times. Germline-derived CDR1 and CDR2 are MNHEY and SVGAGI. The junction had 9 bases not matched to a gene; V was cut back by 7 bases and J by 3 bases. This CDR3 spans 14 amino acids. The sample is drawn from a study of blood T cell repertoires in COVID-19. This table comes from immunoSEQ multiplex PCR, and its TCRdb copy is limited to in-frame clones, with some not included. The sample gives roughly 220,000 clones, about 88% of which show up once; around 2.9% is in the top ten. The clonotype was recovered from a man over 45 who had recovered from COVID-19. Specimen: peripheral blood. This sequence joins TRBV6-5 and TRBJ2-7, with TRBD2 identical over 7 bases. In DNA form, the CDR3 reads TGTGCCAGCACCGATAGCGGGTTTAACTACGAGCAGTACTTC. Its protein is CASTDSGFNYEQYF.